These 19 T cell receptor beta chains originate from one sample sequenced in a study of glioma-infiltrating T cells after dendritic cell vaccination. Specified time point: after dendritic cell vaccination, including at tumor progression/relapse. TCRdb's table, derived via immunoSEQ multiplex PCR, lists solely in-frame clones and lacks some. The sample yields some 58,000 clones, roughly 84% seen once. The sample here was blood, taken after dendritic cell vaccination. All receptors come from a human donor with glioblastoma.

The J gene is TRBJ2-7, the V gene TRBV4-3; the D is unclear. The germline CDR1 and CDR2 sequences are LGHNA and YSLEER. The ends were cut back, 0 bases at V and 2 bases at J, with 17 bases in the middle. The CDR3 runs 17 residues. DNA of the CDR3: TGCGCCAGCAGCCAAGAAAGTTGGCAGGCCAATACCTACGAGCAGTACTTC. Translated: CASSQESWQANTYEQYF.

The chain is built from TRBV7-8 and TRBJ2-3, with 9 positions matching TRBD2. The V and J ends lost 5 bases and 4 bases, in that order; junction bases with no gene match: 4. This CDR3 region has 14 residues. Germline values: CDR1 SGHVS, CDR2 FQNEAQ. CDR3 sequence reads: CASSPRLAADTQYF. In DNA form, the CDR3 reads TGTGCCAGCAGCCCGAGACTAGCGGCAGATACGCAGTATTTT. The whole variable domain, filled in from reference TRBV7-8 and TRBJ2-3, reads GAGVSQSPRYKVAKRGQDVALRCDPISGHVSLFWYQQALGQGPEFLTYFQNEAQLDKSGLPSDRFFAERPEGSVSTLKIQRTQQEDSAVYLCASSPRLAADTQYFGPGTRLTVL.

This chain connects TRBV2 to TRBJ2-3, with 10 bases lining up with TRBD2. The CDR3 extends over 15 amino acids. J lost 1 base, V lost 8 bases, and 6 bases had no gene match. CDR1 and CDR2 from the germline V gene are SNHLY and FYNNEI. The CDR3 loop reads CASSRGTSGTDTQYF. In nucleotides, the CDR3 is TGTGCCAGCTCGCGAGGGACTAGCGGCACAGATACGCAGTATTTT.

The chain combines TRBV19 with TRBJ2-7, with D possibly TRBD1 on 6 matching bases. This CDR3 region has 14 residues. Trimming took 3 bases from V and 3 from J, leaving 12 bases between them. CDR1 LNHDA and CDR2 SQIVND come from the germline V gene (reference sequence). CDR3 nucleotides: TGTGCCAGTAGTATGGGGCAGGGGAACTACGAGCAGTACTTC. Residues: CASSMGQGNYEQYF.

This clone was detected a few times. V gene TRBV7-5 combines with J gene TRBJ2-2; the listed D gene, TRBD2, was not tested against the DNA. TRBV7-5 is annotated as a pseudogene. This CDR3 region has 15 residues. In DNA, the CDR3 is TGTGCCAGCAGCTACGGGGGGGGTCTCACCGGGGAGCTGTTTTTT. It is translated as CASSYGGGLTGELFF.

This clone was observed a handful of times. V and J are TRBV28 and TRBJ1-1; TRBD1 is a possible D gene (6 bases). Germline-derived CDR1 and CDR2 are MDHEN and SYDVKM. The CDR3 is 15 residues long. Trimming took 6 bases from V and 4 from J, leaving 18 bases between them. CDR3 sequence reads: CASRPNTGFLTEAFF. The CDR3 DNA is TGTGCCAGCAGACCCAATACAGGGTTTCTCACTGAAGCTTTCTTT.

V gene TRBV29-1 combines with J gene TRBJ1-1; perhaps TRBD1 as D (5 bases). V lost 6 bases and J lost 1, with 18 bases in between. Germline V lookup: CDR1 SQVTM, CDR2 ANQGSEA. There are 15 residues in the CDR3. As DNA, the CDR3 is TGCAGCGTCCTCAATTACAGGCGCCAGAACACTGAAGCTTTCTTT. It codes for CSVLNYRRQNTEAFF.

The V gene is TRBV2, the J gene TRBJ2-7; D unresolved. Germline V gene lookup returns CDR1 SNHLY and CDR2 FYNNEI. The length of the CDR3 is 15 residues. V lost 5 bases and J 0 bases, leaving 14 bases between the germline ends. This CDR3 reads CASSRASASSYEQYF. Written as DNA, the CDR3 is TGTGCCAGCAGTCGCGCTAGTGCTAGCTCCTACGAGCAGTACTTC.

The chain has TRBV11-2 and TRBJ1-1; D remains ambiguous. The V end was cut by 5 bases, the J end by 1 base, with 14 bases between. The CDR3 sequence is 15 residues long. Per germline, CDR1 SGHAT and CDR2 FQNNGV. The CDR3 sequence is CASSERLDGNTEAFF. In nucleotides, the CDR3 is TGTGCCAGCAGCGAACGACTGGATGGGAACACTGAAGCTTTCTTT.

V is TRBV14 and J is TRBJ2-2; a weak D match, TRBD2 (5 bases). Trimming left V 6 bases short and J 3 bases short, with 23 bases between. The CDR3 has 18 residues. Germline CDR1 and CDR2: SGHDN and FVKESK. The CDR3 spells CASSEYAVGGVDTGELFF. The CDR3 nucleotides read TGTGCCAGCAGTGAATATGCTGTAGGAGGCGTCGACACCGGGGAGCTGTTTTTT.

This chain links TRBV5-6 with TRBJ1-1; 7 nucleotides match TRBD1. Germline CDR1 and CDR2: SGHDT and YYEEEE. The CDR3 consists of 14 residues. Germline trimming cut 4 bases from V and 11 bases from J; bases unmatched to any gene: 14. The CDR3 sequence: CASSRTGSGLWAFF. The CDR3 DNA follows: TGTGCCAGCAGCCGGACAGGTTCAGGACTCTGGGCTTTCTTT.

The chain carries TRBV6-1 and TRBJ2-1; 8 bases align to TRBD1. The length of the CDR3 is 14 residues. Trimming removed 4 bases from V and 4 bases from J; junction bases left unmatched: 3. From germline, CDR1 is MNHNS and CDR2 SASEGT. CDR3 amino acids: CASSVGQEYNEQFF. The CDR3 DNA is TGTGCCAGCAGTGTGGGACAGGAGTACAATGAGCAGTTCTTC.

The chain uses TRBV15 and TRBJ2-2; D ambiguous. CDR3 size: 14 residues. Germline CDR1 LNHNV, CDR2 YYDKDF (reference sequence). Trimming stripped 0 bases from V and 6 bases from J, with 8 bases between. DNA of the CDR3: TGTGCCACCAGCAGAGATCTCAGTTCCGGGGAGCTGTTTTTT. It codes for CATSRDLSSGELFF.

This chain connects TRBV4-1 to TRBJ2-3, with 8 nucleotides matching TRBD2. The junction had 6 bases not matched to a gene; V was cut back by 0 bases and J by 4 bases. This CDR3 has 16 residues. Germline V gene data show CDR1 as MGHRA and CDR2 as YSYEKL. CDR3 protein: CASSQDGGGLADTQYF. DNA of the CDR3: TGCGCCAGCAGCCAAGACGGGGGGGGACTTGCAGATACGCAGTATTTT.

The V gene is TRBV11-3, the J gene TRBJ2-2, with 9 bases that match TRBD2. V shed 1 base, J shed 7 bases, and the junction held 13 bases outside the gene matches. The germline gives CDR1 SGHNT, CDR2 YENEEA. This CDR3 comprises 18 residues. The CDR3 DNA follows: TGTGCCAGCAGCTTAGGCACGGTCTGCGGGGGGGCGTGCGGGGAGCTGTTTTTT. This sequence encodes CASSLGTVCGGACGELFF.

This chain links TRBV6-5 with TRBJ2-3; perhaps TRBD1 as D (7 bases). The CDR3 totals 14 residues. V was cut by 5 bases and J by 5 bases, with 14 bases left in between. Germline assignment: CDR1 MNHEY and CDR2 SVGAGI. This CDR3 is CASSPDRDLDTQYF. The CDR3 DNA reads as TGTGCCAGCAGTCCCGACAGGGACTTAGATACGCAGTATTTT.

This chain joins TRBV5-4 and TRBJ1-1; 8 bases align to TRBD1. This CDR3 has 14 amino acids. V lost 3 bases and J lost 6; bases outside the gene matches: 7. The germline V gene has CDR1 SGHNT and CDR2 YYREEE (reference sequence). The CDR3, as DNA: TGTGCCAGCAGCTGGCCGACAGGGGTCGCTGAAGCTTTCTTT. Protein product: CASSWPTGVAEAFF.

The chain has TRBV4-2 and TRBJ1-1; the D is unclear. Germline V gene sequence: CDR1 LGHNA, CDR2 YNFKEQ. Trimming took 0 bases from V and 11 from J, leaving 13 bases between them. This CDR3 has 13 amino acids. CDR3 protein: CASSQDVTDGAFF. The CDR3 DNA reads as TGTGCCAGCAGCCAAGATGTGACCGACGGGGCTTTCTTT.

The chain carries TRBV11-2 and TRBJ2-6; D is possibly TRBD1 (5 bases). Germline CDR1 reads SGHAT; CDR2 reads FQNNGV. The CDR3 consists of 17 residues. V lost 2 bases to trimming and J lost 0 bases, with 11 bases between them. The CDR3 spells CASSLTGVDSGANVLTF. The CDR3 nucleotides are TGTGCCAGCAGCTTAACAGGTGTCGACTCTGGGGCCAACGTCCTGACTTTC.